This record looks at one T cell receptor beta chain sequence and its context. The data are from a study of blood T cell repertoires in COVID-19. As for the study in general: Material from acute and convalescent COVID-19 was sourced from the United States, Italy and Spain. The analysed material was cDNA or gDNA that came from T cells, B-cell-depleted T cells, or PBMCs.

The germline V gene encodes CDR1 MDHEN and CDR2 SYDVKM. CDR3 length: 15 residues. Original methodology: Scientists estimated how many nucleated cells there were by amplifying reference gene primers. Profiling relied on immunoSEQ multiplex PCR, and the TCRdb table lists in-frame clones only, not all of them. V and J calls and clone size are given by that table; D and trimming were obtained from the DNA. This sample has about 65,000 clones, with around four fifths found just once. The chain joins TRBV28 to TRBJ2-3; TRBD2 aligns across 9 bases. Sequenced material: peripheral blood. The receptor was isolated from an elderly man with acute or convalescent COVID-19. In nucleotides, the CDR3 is TGTGCAGCAGGGTGGCGGGGGGGCCAGACAGATACGCAGTATTTT. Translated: CAAGWRGGQTDTQYF. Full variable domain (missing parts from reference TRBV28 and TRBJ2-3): DVKVTQSSRYLVKRTGEKVFLECVQDMDHENMFWYRQDPGLGLRLIYFSYDVKMKEKGDIPEGYSVSREKKERFSLILESASTNQTSMYLCAAGWRGGQTDTQYFGPGTRLTVL.